This T cell receptor (beta chain) originates from a study of blood T cells in healthy people across ages. Study-wide results and limits: Higher diversity and more naive CD4+ cells were features of long-lived donors, compared to aged donors. Measured against age, TCR beta diversity per million T cells decreased in a roughly linear manner.

V shed 4 bases and J 8 bases; nucleotides not matched to a gene: 7. The CDR3 spans 14 residues. Germline V gene sequence: CDR1 MDHEN, CDR2 SYDVKM. Sample-barcoded 5' priming and a J-beta primer mix drove a second PCR of 7 to 11 cycles. Tags on each cDNA molecule came from a template-switch adaptor with 12 random nucleotides. TCRdb reanalysed the 5' RACE reads using MiXCR and keeps one entry per CDR3 protein. The sample includes about 1,500,000 distinct CDR3 sequences, approximately 28% of them seen just once. Healthy Caucasian individuals from Russia aged about 6 to 90 were enrolled as donors. This clonotype was recorded a few times. The antigen is unknown.

The source of this sequence is a woman under 40 in good health. What was sequenced was blood. This chain joins TRBV28 and TRBJ1-2; TRBD1 matches 10 bases. CDR3 residues: CASSSTGGARGYTF. CDR3 nucleotides: TGTGCCAGCAGTTCGACAGGGGGCGCGAGGGGCTACACCTTC.